The table lists the clone carrying this T cell receptor (beta chain) with a count of one. Here immunoSEQ multiplex PCR was the method, and the copy in TCRdb shows in-frame clones only, minus some. This sample carries 20,000 to 25,000 clones, more than 70% of them seen once, and the ten largest clones take 3.2%. The data were obtained in a study of blood T cell repertoires in COVID-19. Study details: From the United States, Italy and Spain came samples of acute and convalescent COVID-19.

The CDR3 extends over 16 amino acids. Unmatched junction bases numbered 3, after V lost 3 bases and J lost 0 bases. CDR1 and CDR2 (germline): MNHEY, SVGEGT. Sequenced input: peripheral blood. The receptor's source is a man aged 35-49 years with acute or convalescent COVID-19. The chain employs TRBV6-2 or TRBV6-3 and TRBJ1-1; 11 bases line up with TRBD1. Written as DNA, the CDR3 is TGTGCCAGCAGTTATGGGACAGGGGGTGTGAACACTGAAGCTTTCTTT. This codes for CASSYGTGGVNTEAFF.